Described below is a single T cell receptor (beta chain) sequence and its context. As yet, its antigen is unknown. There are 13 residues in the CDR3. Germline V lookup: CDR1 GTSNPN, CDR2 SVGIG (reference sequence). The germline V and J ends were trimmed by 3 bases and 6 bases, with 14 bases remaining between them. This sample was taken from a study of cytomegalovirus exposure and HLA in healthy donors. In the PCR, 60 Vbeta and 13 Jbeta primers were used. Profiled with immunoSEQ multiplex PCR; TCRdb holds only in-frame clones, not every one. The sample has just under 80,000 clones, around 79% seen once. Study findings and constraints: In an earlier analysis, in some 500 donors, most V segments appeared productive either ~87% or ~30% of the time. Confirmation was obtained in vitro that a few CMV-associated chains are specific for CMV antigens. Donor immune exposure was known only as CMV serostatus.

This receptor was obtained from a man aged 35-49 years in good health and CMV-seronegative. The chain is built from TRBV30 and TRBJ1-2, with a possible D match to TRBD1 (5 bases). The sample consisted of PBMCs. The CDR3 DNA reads TGTGCCTGGAGCGGGGGGATATCTGATGGCTACACCTTC. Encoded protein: CAWSGGISDGYTF.